The TCR beta chain under discussion was sequenced for a study of blood T cell repertoires in COVID-19 (dated by TCRdb to the early 2020s). Study-wide context: Collaborator samples came from the United States, Italy and Spain and covered acute and convalescent phases of COVID-19. The prospective study material was composed of cDNA or gDNA derived from T cells, B-cell-depleted T cells, or PBMCs. The dataset comprised deeply sampled blood TCRbeta repertoires from subjects exposed to, actively infected with, or recovered from COVID-19. A freely available public database, intended as a resource for researchers studying the immune response to SARS-CoV-2, is where the repertoires were released. The samples were drawn from the first 160 participants of the ongoing ImmuneRACE study and from 1,254 subjects provided by 6 global collaborators. A de-identified subject ID, COVID-19 status, age in years and sex were almost always included in the sample metadata. Where available, HLA class I and class II types were obtained from metadata supplied by the sample provider rather than from assay-based typing. Paper-wide results and their limitations: The quantity of clinical and demographic metadata differed by source and by participant and was supplied without curation.

As concerns this clone: What this receptor recognizes is not known. Within one base of it there is no much larger clone, and no base qualities were kept.

Collaborating institutions collected whole blood in K2EDTA tubes following their own protocols. Collaborator samples were shipped for TCRbeta analysis as frozen whole blood, isolated PBMCs, or DNA extracted from either sample type. The CDR3 runs 14 residues from the cysteine to the phenylalanine. The kept DNA is CDR3 alone, 42 bases in frame from the first base. Ends trimmed: V by 4 bases, J by 4 bases; bases unmatched to a gene: 6. CDR1 is given as SGDLS and CDR2 as YYNGEE, both from the germline V gene. TCRbeta CDR3 regions were amplified from genomic DNA using the immunoSEQ Assay, a bias-controlled multiplex PCR. In the original analysis: The number of nucleated cells in each sample was estimated from the amplification of reference gene primers within the assay. Sequence reads were collapsed and filtered to measure the absolute abundance of every unique TCRbeta CDR3 rearrangement. Productive Simpson clonality was computed per sample as the square root of Simpson's diversity index over productive rearrangements. Sourced from immuneACCESS, this table was stored by TCRdb with only in-frame sequences that have V and J called. A share of the clones is absent; for the studies checked, an unresolved V gene accounts for under half, and the remainder has no known explanation. Clone size and the V and J calls come from that table; the DNA yielded D and trimming. A total of about 85,000 clones appear in this sample, about 91% of them only once. The ten largest clones add up to nearly 5% of the sample.

This chain joins TRBV9 to TRBJ2-5, with TRBD1 matching 8 junction bases. This receptor was taken from a woman of 80 years or more with acute or convalescent COVID-19. What was sequenced was peripheral blood. The nucleotide sequence is given as TGTGCCAGCAGCCCCCGGACAGGGAGAGAGACCCAGTACTTC. Its amino acids are CASSPRTGRETQYF.